This T cell receptor (beta chain) derives from a study of blood T cell repertoires in COVID-19. Patients from Seattle were sampled longitudinally, starting during active infection. This table comes from immunoSEQ multiplex PCR, and its TCRdb copy is limited to in-frame clones, with some not included. The data contain around 260,000 clones, roughly four fifths of them singletons. This CDR3 comprises 12 residues. V lost 2 bases, J lost 6 bases, and 2 bases lay in between. Germline CDR1 and CDR2: LGHDT and YNNKEL (reference sequence). The specimen sequenced was peripheral blood. The chain recombines TRBV3-1 (or the pseudogene TRBV3-2) with TRBJ1-6; no reliable D call. This TCR was recovered from a person between 65 and 79 years old with COVID-19, enrolled during active disease. CDR3 in amino acids: CASSQLNSPLHF. The CDR3 nucleotides read TGTGCCAGCAGCCAACTTAATTCACCCCTCCACTTT.